This T cell receptor (beta chain) came from a study of T cell repertoires in cytomegalovirus infection (dated by TCRdb to about 2019). Context from the whole study: Peptide stimulations targeted recently identified HLA-C-restricted CMV epitopes, whose presentation resists viral immunomodulation, together with well-studied HLA-B-restricted epitopes. Because public TCR beta signatures pointed to carriage of CMV infection together with the matching HLA type, the HLA type of each donor mattered for the analysis. Here is what the overall study found, with its caveats: In both this cohort and an independent approximately 400-donor cohort, the cumulative frequency of public TCR beta family members distinguished carriers of CMV infection plus the relevant HLA type. The ex vivo response was dominated by HLA-C-restricted CMV-specific TCR beta clonotypes, and the single most frequent clonotype in two of eight donors was supplied by these HLA-C-restricted clonotypes.

About this clonotype: The antigen it recognizes is unknown. Base-call qualities are not available, and no considerably larger clone is one nucleotide away.

Sequenced using an Illumina HiSeq 1500. Using fastp trimming at Q25 and MiXCR clonotype assembly, TCRdb reanalyzed the public sequencing data and kept in-frame beta chains. Each record represents a unique CDR3 protein, reported with the most common genes and DNA among its rows. In this sample the table shows approximately 1,000,000 distinct CDR3 sequences, approximately 33% of which occur a single time. Around an eighth of the sample belongs to the ten largest clones. The treatment or condition label corresponds to: in vitro stimulation with specific CMV peptide epitopes to enrich CMV-specific T cells. The clonotype was recovered from a human donor in good health (CMV status not recorded). Some clones in this sample may be carry-over from other donors' samples. This specimen was cultured CD8+ T cells from PBMCs, taken from culture after CMV antigen stimulation.

The DNA sequence follows: TGCGCCAGCAAGGGGGCTGGGGCTAATGAAAAACTGTTTTTT. Translated, it gives CASKGAGANEKLFF. The rearrangement combines TRBV10-2 with TRBJ1-4; TRBD1 lines up with 7 middle nucleotides. V is trimmed back by 7 bases and J by 3 bases, and the junction contains 5 bases that no gene match accounts for. From the germline V gene, CDR1 is WSHSY and CDR2 is SAAADI. From cysteine to phenylalanine, the CDR3 is 14 amino acids long. Only the CDR3 region is kept as DNA, spanning 42 bases read in frame from base 1.